This record concerns one T cell receptor (beta chain) sequence. The antigen remains unidentified. This sequence may be a read error, since a much larger clone differs from it by one base. TCRdb passed the RT-PCR reads through MiXCR, listing each CDR3 protein once. The sample comprises under 850,000 distinct CDR3 sequences, approximately 17% of which are singletons, and around 9.9% rests with the top ten. This specimen comes from a study of response to subunit inactivated influenza vaccine. General study points: Authors suggested few new T cells are recruited by each seasonal influenza vaccination.

Trimming took off 5 bases at V and 4 bases at J, with 15 bases between the two ends. Germline V gene lookup returns CDR1 DFQATT and CDR2 SNEGSKA (reference sequence). The CDR3 length is 14 residues. The chain employs TRBV20-1 and TRBJ2-1, with a weak D call TRBD1 (6 bases). The specimen comprised PBMCs from blood, sampled about 5 days after vaccination. This TCR came from a man aged 50 to 60 who received an inactivated influenza vaccine. CDR3 amino acids: CSALGTSHYNEQFF. The CDR3 bases are TGCAGTGCTTTAGGGACAAGCCATTACAATGAGCAGTTCTTC.